The source of this T cell receptor beta chain is a study of CD8 T cells in ankylosing spondylitis. With respect to this clonotype: Its antigen is not identified.

Broader study findings: Reportedly, significant enrichment of disease-linked clones occurred in matched ankylosing spondylitis synovial fluid. Roughly eight highly homologous variants formed a TCR beta motif that appeared characteristic of ankylosing spondylitis blood.

Making use of molecular barcodes, quantitative 5'-RACE generated TCR beta libraries. TCRdb reprocessed the 5' RACE reads via MiXCR and lists one record per CDR3 protein. The top ten hold about 0.6% of the sample, which has some 240,000 distinct CDR3 sequences, roughly 25% seen once. The V and J ends lost 0 bases and 2 bases respectively, with 14 bases between them. This CDR3 is 16 amino acids long. The germline gives CDR1 SGHVS, CDR2 FQNEAQ. The sequence was obtained from a male donor with ankylosing spondylitis or in good health (not recorded which). J is TRBJ2-7 and V is TRBV7-8; TRBD2 might be the D (6 bases). Sequenced input: blood, either unsorted or a sorted T cell fraction (not recorded which). This CDR3 is CASSLALIRGTYEQYF. The CDR3 bases are TGTGCCAGCAGCTTAGCGCTGATACGGGGGACCTACGAGCAGTACTTC.